This T cell receptor (delta chain) was identified in a study of gamma-delta chains in newborns, infants, children. Looking at the study overall: Innate gammadelta T cells reportedly expand polyclonally right after birth, driven by microbial exposure, per the title.

TCRdb reanalysed the reads via CATT. There are about 9,200 delta-chain clones in the sample; under 25% occur only once, and approximately 4.8% lies in the top ten. The receptor was isolated from a child who was a newborn, infant or young child, either healthy, febrile or measles-vaccinated (not recorded which). The specimen sequenced was blood.

CDR3 nucleotide sequence: TGTGCCTGTGACTTGGTGGGGATGCGGGTCACCGATAAACTCATCTTT. Protein: CACDLVGMRVTDKLIF. J is TRDJ1 and V is TRDV2, with a possible D match to TRDD3 (6 bases). Germline CDR1 and CDR2: GEAIGNYY and EKD. The CDR3 is 16 amino acids. The germline V and J ends were trimmed by 3 bases and 1 base, with 17 bases remaining between them.